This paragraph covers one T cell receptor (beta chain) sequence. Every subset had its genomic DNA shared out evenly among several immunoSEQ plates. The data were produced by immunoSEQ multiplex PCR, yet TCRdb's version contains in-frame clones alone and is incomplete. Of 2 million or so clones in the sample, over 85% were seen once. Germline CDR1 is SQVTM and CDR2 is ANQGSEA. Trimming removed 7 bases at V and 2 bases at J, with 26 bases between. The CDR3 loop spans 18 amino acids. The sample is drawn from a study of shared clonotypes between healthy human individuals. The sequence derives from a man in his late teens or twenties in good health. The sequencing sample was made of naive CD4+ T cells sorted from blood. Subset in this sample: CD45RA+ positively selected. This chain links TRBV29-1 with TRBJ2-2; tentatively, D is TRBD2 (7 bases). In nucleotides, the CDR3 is TGCAGCGCCCGGAGGGGGGGGGTGCACCCAACAAACACCGGGGAGCTGTTTTTT. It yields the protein CSARRGGVHPTNTGELFF.